This T cell receptor (beta chain) was identified during a study of T cell responses to AZD1222 COVID-19 vaccine. The method was immunoSEQ multiplex PCR; TCRdb's version includes in-frame clones alone and lacks a portion of them. Of some 170,000 clones listed, 92% are singletons. Findings and limits, study-wide: CD4 TCRs covered the whole spike, strongest at regions 160-218 and 743-854. Spike-specific TCR breadth rose after two AZD1222 doses, and depth rose as well.

With regard to this clone: The target antigen is unknown.

Germline V gene sequence: CDR1 SGHRS, CDR2 YFSETQ. V was clipped by 0 bases and J by 5 bases; unmatched bases: 7. The CDR3 is made up of 16 amino acids. This sequence joins TRBV5-1 and TRBJ1-5; 8 bases line up with TRBD1. The sample in question was peripheral blood, obtained on day 0 of MenACWY control vaccination. The receptor's source is an adult in good health. CDR3 DNA: TGCGCCAGCAGCTTGGTTCCGGGACAGGACCATCAGCCCCAGCATTTT. Translated: CASSLVPGQDHQPQHF.